One sample yielded the 17 T cell receptor beta chains listed below, sequenced in a study of blood T cell repertoires in COVID-19. The protocol was immunoSEQ multiplex PCR, while the TCRdb copy is restricted to in-frame clones and leaves out a portion. The sample shows more than 200,000 clones, around 87% of them seen only once. Input material: PBMCs or T cells enriched from blood (not recorded which). The source of these receptors is a man younger than 45 in a cohort exposed to, infected with or recovered from COVID-19 (not recorded which).

The rearrangement uses TRBV28 and TRBJ2-1; TRBD1 matches at 12 bases. The CDR3 contains 16 residues. Germline values: CDR1 MDHEN, CDR2 SYDVKM. Germline trimming cut 4 bases from V and 8 bases from J; bases unmatched to any gene: 9. CDR3 nucleotide sequence: TGTGCCAGCAGTTCCCCCGGGACAGGGGGCGGGGATGAGCAGTTCTTC. Translating it yields CASSSPGTGGGDEQFF.

This sequence joins TRBV5-1 and TRBJ2-5; 8 bases align to TRBD1. The V gene's germline CDR1 is SGHRS and CDR2 YFSETQ. The J segment lost 4 bases and the V segment lost 4 bases, leaving 6 bases of the junction unmatched. The CDR3 length is 14 residues. The CDR3 sequence is CASSNTGGRETQYF. In DNA form, the CDR3 reads TGCGCCAGCAGCAATACAGGGGGGCGAGAGACCCAGTACTTC.

The chain carries TRBV24-1 and TRBJ1-4; D call uncertain. Germline V gene data show CDR1 as KGHDR and CDR2 as SFDVKD. This CDR3 is built from 15 residues. Trimming removed 7 bases at V and 0 bases at J, with 11 bases between. This CDR3 reads CATSEGGATNEKLFF. CDR3 sequence (DNA): TGTGCCACCAGCGAAGGCGGTGCAACTAATGAAAAACTGTTTTTT.

This clone turned up a few times. The chain combines TRBV19 with TRBJ2-2; D unclear. Looked up from germline, CDR1 is LNHDA and CDR2 is SQIVND (reference sequence). The CDR3 covers 14 residues. V gave up 8 bases and J gave up 7 bases, with 17 bases separating them. In DNA, the CDR3 is TGTGCCAGTTCCACAAGAGGTACGAGCGGGGAGCTGTTTTTT. It codes for CASSTRGTSGELFF.

The V and J genes are TRBV6-6 and TRBJ2-2; D is uncertain. CDR3 length: 14 residues. Germline lookup yields CDR1 MNHNY and CDR2 SVGAGI (reference sequence). Trimming removed 7 bases from V and 4 bases from J, with 13 bases in between. The CDR3 loop reads CASMFASGTGELFF. CDR3 sequence (DNA): TGTGCCAGCATGTTCGCGTCGGGCACCGGGGAGCTGTTTTTT.

The chain combines TRBV24-1 with TRBJ2-2; no definite D call. The CDR3 is 11 residues long. Trimming shortened V by 6 bases and J by 6 bases, and 4 bases separated the two germline ends. Germline V gene data show CDR1 as KGHDR and CDR2 as SFDVKD. The CDR3 spells CATSLPGELFF. CDR3 coding DNA: TGTGCCACCAGTCTTCCCGGGGAGCTGTTTTTT.

The chain combines TRBV7-9 with TRBJ1-4, with a tentative D call TRBD1 (5 bases). V was clipped by 5 bases and J by 5 bases, with 15 bases between them. Germline loops: CDR1 SEHNR, CDR2 FQNEAQ (reference sequence). This CDR3 region has 15 residues. CDR3 coding DNA: TGTGCCAGCAGCCCTGGGGCAGCAGGGAATGAAAAACTGTTTTTT. Translation gives CASSPGAAGNEKLFF.

The chain combines TRBV11-2 with TRBJ2-5, with 7 bases matching TRBD1. J gave up 2 bases and V 6 bases, and 12 bases lay outside the gene matches. The CDR3 is made up of 16 amino acids. In germline, CDR1 is SGHAT, CDR2 FQNNGV. The CDR3 nucleotides are TGTGCCAGCAGTCGTACCACAGGGGCAGGGCAAGAGACCCAGTACTTC. Protein: CASSRTTGAGQETQYF. The full variable domain, rest sourced from reference TRBV11-2 and TRBJ2-5, is EAGVAQSPRYKIIEKRQSVAFWCNPISGHATLYWYQQILGQGPKLLIQFQNNGVVDDSQLPKDRFSAERLKGVDSTLKIQPAKLEDSAVYLCASSRTTGAGQETQYFGPGTRLLVL.

The genes are TRBV9 and TRBJ2-7; possible D gene TRBD1, 6 bases. Germline assignment: CDR1 SGDLS and CDR2 YYNGEE. The V and J ends lost 3 bases and 5 bases respectively, with 15 bases between them. The CDR3 totals 14 residues. The CDR3 protein is CASSEGDTHNEQYF. CDR3 DNA: TGTGCCAGCAGCGAGGGGGACACCCACAACGAGCAGTACTTC.

The chain joins TRBV6-5 to TRBJ2-7; D gene uncertain. Per germline, CDR1 MNHEY and CDR2 SVGAGI. The CDR3 runs 12 residues. V was trimmed by 6 bases and J by 3 bases, leaving 9 bases between them. The CDR3 sequence is CASSASGYEQYF. In DNA form, the CDR3 reads TGTGCCAGCAGCGCCTCGGGCTACGAGCAGTACTTC.

This rearrangement joins TRBV6-5 to TRBJ2-5; TRBD2 is a possible D gene (5 bases). The CDR3 extends over 14 amino acids. Germline values: CDR1 MNHEY, CDR2 SVGAGI. The V end lost 6 bases, the J end lost 5 bases, and 16 bases lay between the germline ends. The CDR3 region is CASRLPGVGETQYF. The CDR3 nucleotides read TGTGCCAGCAGACTACCCGGGGTGGGGGAGACCCAGTACTTC.

This chain links TRBV5-1 with TRBJ1-4; D unresolved. The ends were cut back, 1 base at V and 3 bases at J, with 13 bases in the middle. The CDR3 sequence is 16 residues long. The germline gives CDR1 SGHRS, CDR2 YFSETQ. CDR3 in amino acids: CASSLWGDRANEKLFF. The CDR3 nucleotides are TGCGCCAGCAGCTTGTGGGGAGATCGGGCTAATGAAAAACTGTTTTTT. Combining the CDR3 with reference TRBV5-1 and TRBJ1-4 gives the whole variable domain KAGVTQTPRYLIKTRGQQVTLSCSPISGHRSVSWYQQTPGQGLQFLFEYFSETQRNKGNFPGRFSGRQFSNSRSEMNVSTLELGDSALYLCASSLWGDRANEKLFFGSGTQLSVL.

V and J are TRBV6-6 and TRBJ1-2; D might be TRBD1 (6 bases). The germline V and J ends were trimmed by 0 bases and 8 bases, with 13 bases remaining between them. This CDR3 is 14 amino acids long. In germline, CDR1 is MNHNY, CDR2 SVGAGI (reference sequence). CDR3 sequence reads: CASSYSGQGLGYTF. DNA for the CDR3: TGTGCCAGCAGTTACTCGGGTCAGGGGCTCGGCTACACCTTC.

The chain is built from TRBV27 and TRBJ2-7; 16 nucleotides match TRBD2. Germline V gives CDR1 MNHEY, CDR2 SMNVEV (reference sequence). Trimming cost V 5 bases and J 4 bases; bases outside gene matches: 5. The CDR3 covers 16 residues. In DNA form, the CDR3 reads TGTGCCAGCAGTCCGGGACTAGCGGGAGGGCGGTACGAGCAGTACTTC. It is translated as CASSPGLAGGRYEQYF.

The J gene is TRBJ1-3, the V gene TRBV29-1; unclear D gene. Trimming removed 4 bases from V and 0 bases from J, with 13 bases in between. CDR3 length: 15 amino acids. Germline CDR1 and CDR2: SQVTM and ANQGSEA. This chain's CDR3 is CSVAYKESSGNTIYF. For the CDR3, the DNA is TGCAGCGTTGCTTATAAGGAGAGCTCTGGAAACACCATATATTTT.

This clone was seen once. The chain has TRBV9 and TRBJ2-2; TRBD2 matches 10 bases. Germline CDR1 is SGDLS and CDR2 is YYNGEE. The ends lost 0 bases at V and 5 bases at J; junction bases unmatched: 10. The CDR3 length is 18 residues. The CDR3 region is CASSVASPSGRYTGELFF. The CDR3 region has the DNA TGTGCCAGCAGCGTAGCTTCGCCTAGCGGGAGATATACCGGGGAGCTGTTTTTT.

The sample holds one count of this clone. The chain combines TRBV5-1 with TRBJ1-4, with TRBD1 identical over 10 bases. V dropped 2 bases and J dropped 8; count of bases not matched to a gene: 12. Germline CDR1 is SGHRS and CDR2 is YFSETQ. The CDR3 covers 17 residues. DNA of the CDR3: TGCGCCAGCAGCTTCGGGACAGGGGCCTCCTCCTGGGAAAAACTGTTTTTT. Translating it yields CASSFGTGASSWEKLFF.